The 5 T cell receptor beta chains in this list originate from one sample, sequenced in a study of Graves' ophthalmopathy and Graves' hyperthyroidism. TCR beta CDR3 amplification used RNA transcripts. Amplification began with first-round RT-PCR using HTBI primers, then second-round multiplex PCR was performed. TCRdb ran MiXCR on the multiplex PCR reads and lists one entry per CDR3 protein. The sample carries about 480,000 distinct CDR3 sequences, about an eighth recorded once. Sample: blood. Receptor source: a woman in her 30s with Graves' ophthalmopathy.

This clonotype was detected many times. The chain joins TRBV12-3 or TRBV12-4 to TRBJ1-6; TRBD1 is a possible D gene (6 bases). V was clipped by 5 bases and J by 9 bases, with 14 bases between them. The CDR3 extends over 14 amino acids. This CDR3 is CASSQTGSSSPLHF. In nucleotides, the CDR3 is TGTGCCAGCAGTCAAACAGGGTCTAGTTCACCCCTCCACTTT.

This clonotype was observed at least ten times. The gene calls are TRBV6-5 and TRBJ1-2; 7 bases are shared with TRBD1. The V gene end was trimmed by 2 bases and the J gene end by 4 bases; junction bases not matched to a gene: 7. The CDR3 has 15 amino acids. Germline values: CDR1 MNHEY, CDR2 SVGAGI. This chain's CDR3 is CASSYPGTAPYGYTF. The CDR3 DNA is TGTGCCAGCAGTTACCCCGGGACAGCCCCCTATGGCTACACCTTC.

The table lists this clonotype with many counts. The chain uses TRBV29-1 and TRBJ2-7, with D possibly being TRBD2 (6 bases). CDR3 length equals 13 residues. V dropped 4 bases and J dropped 3 bases, with 13 bases sitting between them. From germline, CDR1 is SQVTM and CDR2 ANQGSEA. The CDR3 DNA reads as TGCAGCGTTGCGGGAGAGGGTTTCTACGAGCAGTACTTC. Protein sequence: CSVAGEGFYEQYF.

This clonotype was counted many times. The chain couples TRBV7-8 to TRBJ1-5; no reliable D call. Per the germline V gene, CDR1 is SGHVS and CDR2 is FQNEAQ. The CDR3 totals 15 residues. V was trimmed by 6 bases and J by 2 bases, leaving 14 bases between them. The CDR3 loop is CASREFSGGNQPQHF. CDR3 coding DNA: TGTGCCAGCAGGGAATTCTCGGGAGGCAATCAGCCCCAGCATTTT.

This clonotype came up many times. The V call is TRBV27, the J call TRBJ1-1; 7 positions match TRBD1. The CDR3 runs to 13 residues. Trimming took 3 bases from V and 11 from J; bases not matched to a gene: 9. Germline assignment: CDR1 MNHEY and CDR2 SMNVEV (reference sequence). CDR3 in DNA: TGTGCCAGCAGTTTTGACGCCGGGACAGAGGCTTTCTTT. Protein sequence: CASSFDAGTEAFF.